This T cell receptor beta chain was observed in a study of OX40 agonist ivuxolimab in advanced cancers. Turning to the overall study: Ivuxolimab was a fully human IgG2 agonistic monoclonal antibody targeting the costimulatory receptor OX40 (CD134). A male proportion of 70% to 90% and a mean age of approximately 55 years, ranging from about 23 to 90, were recorded for the dose-escalation cohort. Partial responses occurred in three dose-escalation patients: two with cutaneous melanoma and one with hepatocellular carcinoma. The purpose of peripheral TCRbeta sequencing was to test whether ivuxolimab changed TCR sequence diversity and led to clonal T-cell expansion. Of the roughly 52 dose-escalation patients, hepatocellular carcinoma was present in about 20, melanoma in approximately 15, renal cell carcinoma in 9 and head and neck cancer in 9. Intravenous ivuxolimab was administered to patients every 2 weeks at six dose levels: 0.01, 0.1, 0.3, 1.5, 3 and 10 mg/kg. The monotherapy dose-escalation portion (N ≈ 56 patients) of the phase I ivuxolimab trial is reported in the paper. Prior anti-PD-1, anti-PD-L1 or anti-CTLA-4 therapy was permitted, and checkpoint inhibitors had been received by less than 45% of dose-escalation patients. Broader findings and caveats from the paper: At doses of 0.1 to 3.0 mg/kg, clonal expansion of both CD4+ and CD8+ T cells in blood was seen between baseline and week 6. Low levels of normalized T-cell clonal expansion were also shown by some nonresponding patients. The antigen specificity of the clonally expanded peripheral T cells was not determined. In the 0.1-3.0 mg/kg groups, partial responders had among the lowest normalized peripheral clonal expansion, particularly in CD8+ T cells. After ivuxolimab, expanded clones were on average more numerous among CD8+ T cells than among CD4+ T cells.

Genomic DNA was isolated from the sorted cells so that the TCRbeta CDR3 region could be sequenced. The immunoSEQ Assay was used for sequencing of TCRbeta CDR3 regions. The table was pulled from immuneACCESS by TCRdb, which kept in-frame rearrangements only. Such tables lose some clones; where checked, under half of the loss comes from unresolved V genes, and the rest has no known cause. The sample table shows around 83,000 clones, and around nine tenths are seen once. Roughly 2.1% of the sample is taken by the ten largest. Patients with autoimmune disease history or receiving systemic immunosuppression were excluded from the trial. Peripheral blood for TCR sequencing was collected from all dose cohorts at baseline, on cycle 4 day 1, and on cycle 7 day 1. Samples were obtained from an open-label, multicenter, first-in-human phase I dose-escalation trial of ivuxolimab. Adults with locally advanced or metastatic melanoma, renal cell carcinoma, hepatocellular carcinoma or head and neck squamous cell carcinoma were enrolled in the trial. Before TCR sequencing, CD4+ T cells and CD8+ T cells were sorted from peripheral blood as separate populations.

Ends trimmed: V by 4 bases, J by 4 bases; bases unmatched to a gene: 4. The germline V gene encodes CDR1 SGHDT and CDR2 YYEEEE. The CDR3 measures 13 amino acids from cysteine to phenylalanine. The sequence is cut down to CDR3 DNA, 39 bases in frame from base 1. Concerning this clone: Its cognate antigen has yet to be identified. Base-call qualities are not available, and no considerably larger clone is one nucleotide away.

The source is an adult with an advanced solid tumor such as melanoma, head and neck, liver or kidney cancer. The chain uses TRBV5-6 and TRBJ1-2, with 7 bases matching TRBD1. Sequencing used CD4+ or CD8+ T cells sorted from blood, obtained in a trial of the OX40 agonist ivuxolimab. The DNA sequence is as follows: TGTGCCAGCAGCCTGGGACAGTCCTATGGCTACACCTTC. Its translation is CASSLGQSYGYTF. The CDR3, completed at both ends by the reference TRBV5-6 and TRBJ1-2 genes, gives the full variable domain DAGVTQSPTHLIKTRGQQVTLRCSPKSGHDTVSWYQQALGQGPQFIFQYYEEEERQRGNFPDRFSGHQFPNYSSELNVNALLLGDSALYLCASSLGQSYGYTFGSGTRLTVV.